This TCR beta chain appears in the sequencing data of a study of blood T cell repertoires in COVID-19. Overall study: Researchers got acute and convalescent COVID-19 samples from the United States, Italy and Spain. The cDNA or gDNA used as material had been derived from T cells, B-cell-depleted T cells, or PBMCs.

The method was immunoSEQ multiplex PCR; TCRdb's version includes in-frame clones alone and lacks a portion of them. The sample holds 120,000 to 150,000 clones; more than 70% are singletons and the top ten take 2% to 2.5%. Sequencing input: peripheral blood. The receptor's source is a human donor in a cohort sampled during active COVID-19.

CDR3: CASSLVRSAGELFF. In DNA form, the CDR3 reads TGTGCCAGCAGCTTAGTCAGGTCGGCGGGGGAGCTGTTTTTT. The chain couples TRBV11-2 to TRBJ2-2; D remains unclear. Per germline, CDR1 SGHAT and CDR2 FQNNGV. The ends were cut back, 1 base at V and 8 bases at J, with 11 bases in the middle. This CDR3 comprises 14 residues.